The rows below give T cell receptor beta chains drawn from one sample of a study of Ad26.COV2.S vaccination and SARS-CoV-2 variants. Method: immunoSEQ multiplex PCR; TCRdb's copy keeps in-frame clones and lacks some. The sample includes approximately 460,000 clones, roughly nine tenths seen only once; the top ten take roughly 1.7%. This sample comprised peripheral blood, obtained in a trial of Ad26.COV2.S vaccine versus placebo. Every receptor here comes from a person aged 18-65 years who received the Ad26.COV2.S COVID-19 vaccine or a placebo. Both conserved end residues are part of each CDR3. A D gene is named only where the DNA matches it firmly. Clone size, where shown, is once, few, many, or a class for clones that have expanded.

D	V	size	J	DNA	CDR3
TRBD1	TRBV27	.	TRBJ1-1	TGTGCCAGCAGTGCGACAGGGCCCACTGAAGCTTTCTTT	CASSATGPTEAFF
.	TRBV6-5	.	TRBJ1-1	TGTGCCAGCAGTTACAATGGCGCAGCCCAGGCTTTCTTT	CASSYNGAAQAFF
.	TRBV6-5	.	TRBJ2-7	TGTGCCAGCAGTTACTCCGGTGACGGCCGCTACGAGCAGTACTTC	CASSYSGDGRYEQYF
.	TRBV4-1	.	TRBJ1-1	TGCGCCAGCAGCCCACGACAGGACACTGAAGCTTTCTTT	CASSPRQDTEAFF
.	TRBV5-1	.	TRBJ2-6	TGCGCCAGCAGCTTGGTCGTCAGGGGAACTGGGGCCAACGTCCTGACTTTC	CASSLVVRGTGANVLTF
TRBD1	TRBV11-2	.	TRBJ2-2	TGTGCCAGCAGCTGGGACAGGAACACCGGGGAGCTGTTTTTT	CASSWDRNTGELFF
.	TRBV11-1	.	TRBJ2-7	TGTGCCAGCAGCGAAACCGCGGGACAGTCCTACGAGCAGTACTTC	CASSETAGQSYEQYF
TRBD1	TRBV6-5	.	TRBJ1-2	TGTGCCAGCAGTTACGAGGGACAGCTAGCCTTCTATGGCTACACCTTC	CASSYEGQLAFYGYTF
.	TRBV3-1/TRBV3-2	.	TRBJ1-4	TGTGCCAGCAGCCACCAGAATGAAAAACTGTTTTTT	CASSHQNEKLFF
.	TRBV19	.	TRBJ1-3	TGTGCTACCGTAAGGGGCCTGATCAGCTCTGGAAACACCATATATTTT	CATVRGLISSGNTIYF
.	TRBV6-1	.	TRBJ1-2	TGTGCCAGCAGTGAAACGTTCTATGGCTACACCTTC	CASSETFYGYTF
.	TRBV19	.	TRBJ1-3	TGTGCCAGTAGTATGGCATGGGACTCTGGAAACACCATATATTTT	CASSMAWDSGNTIYF
.	TRBV5-1	.	TRBJ2-3	TGCGCCAGCAGCAAGTCCCCGGGCAGAGATACGCAGTATTTT	CASSKSPGRDTQYF
.	TRBV7-9	once	TRBJ2-1	TGTGCCAGCAGCTTAGCCCCCCCTAGACTGTGGGGATACAATGAGCAGTTCTTC	CASSLAPPRLWGYNEQFF
TRBD1	TRBV9	.	TRBJ1-1	TGTGCCAGCAGCGCGACAGGGACCCCGAACACTGAAGCTTTCTTT	CASSATGTPNTEAFF
.	TRBV15	.	TRBJ2-4	TGTGCCACCAGCAGTCCAGCTCCTGTCGGGGGGCTAGCCAAAAACATTCAGTACTTC	CATSSPAPVGGLAKNIQYF
.	TRBV6-5	.	TRBJ2-7	TGTGCCAGCTCTTATCCCTACGAGCAGTACTTC	CASSYPYEQYF
TRBD1	TRBV5-1	.	TRBJ1-5	TGCGCCAGCAGCCCAGGGGGCGCAAATCAGCCCCAGCATTTT	CASSPGGANQPQHF
.	TRBV28	.	TRBJ1-5	TGTGCCAGCAGTTTTGGGGGGAGTCAGCCCCAGCATTTT	CASSFGGSQPQHF
.	TRBV28	.	TRBJ2-7	TGTGCCAGCAGACCCTGGGAGGGGGACTACGAGCAGTACTTC	CASRPWEGDYEQYF
.	TRBV5-1	.	TRBJ1-4	TGCGCCAGCAGCTTGGCCTTCAGTGCAACTAATGAAAAACTGTTTTTT	CASSLAFSATNEKLFF
.	TRBV6-5	.	TRBJ2-7	TGTGCCAGCAAACCCCAGGGAAGGTCCTACGAGCAGTACTTC	CASKPQGRSYEQYF
.	TRBV10-3	.	TRBJ2-7	TGTGCCATCAGTGAAGGCGGTTACGAGCAGTACTTC	CAISEGGYEQYF
.	TRBV11-2	.	TRBJ2-7	TGTGCCAGCAGCTTGTTCGGGCGGGGTCCTACCTACGAGCAGTACTTC	CASSLFGRGPTYEQYF
.	TRBV7-9	once	TRBJ1-5	TGTGCCAGCAGCTTAGGGACCCGGGTTGGGCCCCAGCATTTT	CASSLGTRVGPQHF
TRBD1	TRBV6-5	.	TRBJ1-1	TGTGCCAGCAGTCACAGGGGTAGGGACACTGAAGCTTTCTTT	CASSHRGRDTEAFF
TRBD2	TRBV25-1	once	TRBJ2-3	TGTGCCAGCAGTGCCCATGGGGGCGGGGGGCCAGATACGCAGTATTTT	CASSAHGGGGPDTQYF
.	TRBV18	few	TRBJ2-5	TGTGCCAGTGCGGTTCAAGAGACCCAGTACTTC	CASAVQETQYF
TRBD2	TRBV15	.	TRBJ2-2	TGTGCCACCAGCAGAGAAGTGGCGTCTAGCGGGCCAATAAACACCGGGGAGCTGTTTTTT	CATSREVASSGPINTGELFF